This T cell receptor beta chain was recovered during a study of cytomegalovirus exposure and HLA in healthy donors. PCR was performed using 60 Vbeta and 13 Jbeta primers. Clones were sequenced by immunoSEQ multiplex PCR, and TCRdb holds only the in-frame ones, with some missing. The sample lists about 130,000 clones, less than 85% occurring once. CDR3 size: 13 residues. Germline V CDR1 and CDR2: MNHEY, SVGAGI. V gave up 6 bases and J gave up 3 bases, with 9 bases separating them. Sequencing was performed on PBMCs. This clonotype was obtained from a female donor in good health and CMV-seronegative. The chain employs TRBV6-5 and TRBJ1-5; D gene ambiguous. CDR3 amino acids: CASRVQVNQPQHF. Written as DNA, the CDR3 is TGTGCCAGCAGGGTTCAGGTCAATCAGCCCCAGCATTTT.